The 12 T cell receptor beta chains below come from one sample, sequenced in a study of shared clonotypes between healthy human individuals (dated by TCRdb to about 2020). The method was the immunoSEQ multiplex PCR assay. TCRdb retrieved this table from immuneACCESS and kept in-frame rearrangements only. Not all clones are present; in checked studies, unresolved V genes account for under half, and no reason is known for the remainder. This sample lists millions of clones; 95% were detected once. The ten biggest clones cover 0.1% to 0.15% of the sample. Sequencing was performed on naive CD4+ T cells sorted from blood. Per the publication, the cell subset or site label means: CD45RA+ positively selected. Source of these receptors: a man aged 18-30 years in good health.

The rearrangement links TRBV19 to TRBJ2-4; the match to TRBD1 covers 8 bases. With 4 bases clipped from V and 6 bases from J, the junction kept 5 bases outside the gene matches. There are 14 residues in the CDR3. Germline V lookup: CDR1 LNHDA, CDR2 SQIVND (reference sequence). CDR3 loop: CASSRTGQGNIQYF. For the CDR3, the DNA is TGTGCCAGTAGTAGAACCGGACAGGGAAACATTCAGTACTTC.

A single count supports this clone. J is TRBJ1-1 and V is TRBV6-6, with D possibly being TRBD1 (5 bases). From germline, CDR1 is MNHNY and CDR2 SVGAGI (reference sequence). The CDR3 contains 13 residues. The germline V and J ends were trimmed by 5 bases and 7 bases, with 14 bases remaining between them. CDR3 nucleotides: TGTGCCAGCAGTGCAGGGACCCACGTTGAAGCTTTCTTT. This encodes CASSAGTHVEAFF.

For this clone: At one end, the junction sequence differs from germline, possibly due to a read error. The V call is TRBV7-2, the J call TRBJ2-1, with unresolved D. This CDR3 has 14 amino acids. Germline assignment: CDR1 SGHTA and CDR2 FQGNSA. The CDR3 DNA follows: TGTGCCAGCACCCCGGGCGGTAGCTACCATGAGCAGTTCTTC. This gives the protein CASTPGGSYHEQFF. Supplemented by reference TRBV7-2 and TRBJ2-1, the full variable domain reads GAGVSQSPSNKVTEKGKDVELRCDPISGHTALYWYRQSLGQGLEFLIYFQGNSAPDKSGLPSDRFSAERTGGSVSTLTIQRTQQEDSAVYLCASTPGGSYHEQFFGPGTRLTVL.

The chain uses TRBV6-1 and TRBJ1-5; D gene uncertain. The V gene's germline CDR1 is MNHNS and CDR2 SASEGT. The CDR3 contains 13 residues. V dropped 4 bases and J dropped 5 bases, with 9 bases sitting between them. The CDR3 DNA follows: TGTGCCAGCAGTGTCAACGGGGATCAGCCCCAGCATTTT. Translating it yields CASSVNGDQPQHF.

This clone was picked up a small number of times. CDR3 loop: CASSVGWLGEKLFF. For the CDR3, the DNA is TGTGCCAGCAGTGTGGGTTGGCTTGGTGAAAAACTGTTTTTT. The J gene is TRBJ1-4, the V gene TRBV25-1; no definite D call. This CDR3 is built from 14 residues. V was shortened by 4 bases and J by 7 bases, with 13 bases between the two germline ends. The germline V gene encodes CDR1 MGHDK and CDR2 SYGVNS.

This chain connects TRBV28 to TRBJ2-4; TRBD1 matches 10 bases. With V trimmed by 5 bases and J by 4 bases, 5 bases remained unmatched. CDR3 size: 15 residues. Germline CDR1 MDHEN, CDR2 SYDVKM. CDR3 in amino acids: CASSGGTGVKNIQYF. CDR3 sequence (DNA): TGTGCCAGCAGTGGAGGGACAGGGGTTAAAAACATTCAGTACTTC.

CDR3 sequence reads: CAYPAIAKNIQYF. Here the CDR3 DNA reads TGTGCTTACCCGGCGATAGCCAAAAACATTCAGTACTTC. The chain combines TRBV27 with TRBJ2-4; D remains unclear. Germline V gene lookup returns CDR1 MNHEY and CDR2 SMNVEV (reference sequence). The CDR3 has 13 amino acids.

On this clone itself: This specimen includes other DNA sequences encoding the same CDR3. The V call is TRBV28, the J call TRBJ1-1; D gene uncertain. The CDR3 loop spans 14 amino acids. Germline CDR1 and CDR2: MDHEN and SYDVKM. V lost 2 bases to trimming and J lost 1 base, with 8 bases between them. Here the CDR3 reads CASSLGRRNTEAFF. CDR3 nucleotides: TGTGCCAGCAGTTTAGGACGGAGGAACACTGAAGCTTTCTTT.

The V call is TRBV28, the J call TRBJ2-3; possibly TRBD2 for D (7 bases). Per germline, CDR1 MDHEN and CDR2 SYDVKM. CDR3 size: 14 residues. Trimming removed 4 bases at V and 4 bases at J, with 12 bases between. CDR3 bases: TGTGCCAGCAGTTACGGGGGGCCCGCAGATACGCAGTATTTT. Translating gives CASSYGGPADTQYF.

The chain carries TRBV5-1 and TRBJ2-7; D possibly matches TRBD1 or TRBD2 (6 bases each). V was trimmed by 4 bases and J by 3 bases, leaving 23 bases between them. The CDR3 extends over 17 amino acids. CDR1 SGHRS and CDR2 YFSETQ come from the germline V gene. The CDR3 DNA follows: TGCGCCAGCAGCGCGGGGATGGACAGCCCCGCTTTCTACGAGCAGTACTTC. Encoded protein: CASSAGMDSPAFYEQYF.

The chain employs TRBV28 and TRBJ2-1; 15 bases fit TRBD2. J gave up 7 bases and V 5 bases, and 9 bases lay outside the gene matches. The CDR3 is made up of 17 amino acids. Germline V gene lookup returns CDR1 MDHEN and CDR2 SYDVKM. In DNA form, the CDR3 reads TGTGCCAGCAGTGAAGTTTCCGGGACTAGCGGGAGGAATGAGCAGTTCTTC. Encoded protein: CASSEVSGTSGRNEQFF.

The chain links TRBV19 to TRBJ1-2, with 7 bases identical to TRBD1. After removal of 3 bases from V and 8 bases from J, the junction contained 9 bases not matched to a gene. The CDR3 is 14 residues long. From germline, CDR1 is LNHDA and CDR2 SQIVND (reference sequence). CDR3 nucleotide sequence: TGTGCCAGTAGTATTACGACAGGGAATGAGGGCTACACCTTC. Amino acids: CASSITTGNEGYTF. Full variable domain (remainder filled in from reference TRBV19 and TRBJ1-2): DGGITQSPKYLFRKEGQNVTLSCEQNLNHDAMYWYRQDPGQGLRLIYYSQIVNDFQKGDIAEGYSVSREKKESFPLTVTSAQKNPTAFYLCASSITTGNEGYTFGSGTRLTVV.